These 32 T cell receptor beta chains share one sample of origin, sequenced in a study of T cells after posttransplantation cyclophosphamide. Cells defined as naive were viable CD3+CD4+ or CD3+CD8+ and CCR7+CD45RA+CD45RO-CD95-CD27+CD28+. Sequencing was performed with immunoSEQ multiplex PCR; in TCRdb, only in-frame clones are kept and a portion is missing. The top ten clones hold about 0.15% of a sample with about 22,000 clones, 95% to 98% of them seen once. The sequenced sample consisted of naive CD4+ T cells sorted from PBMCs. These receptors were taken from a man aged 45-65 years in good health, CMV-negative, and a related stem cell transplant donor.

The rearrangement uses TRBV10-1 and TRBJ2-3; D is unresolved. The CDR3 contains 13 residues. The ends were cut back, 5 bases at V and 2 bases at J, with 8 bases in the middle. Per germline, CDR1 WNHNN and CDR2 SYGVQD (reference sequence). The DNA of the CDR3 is TGCGCCAGCAGTCCTCAGATCACAGATACGCAGTATTTT. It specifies CASSPQITDTQYF.

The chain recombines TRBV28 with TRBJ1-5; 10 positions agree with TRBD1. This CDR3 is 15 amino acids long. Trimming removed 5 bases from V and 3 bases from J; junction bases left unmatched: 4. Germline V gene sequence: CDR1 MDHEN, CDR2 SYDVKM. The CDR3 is CASSPGQGYNQPQHF. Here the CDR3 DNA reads TGTGCCAGCAGTCCGGGACAGGGGTACAATCAGCCCCAGCATTTT.

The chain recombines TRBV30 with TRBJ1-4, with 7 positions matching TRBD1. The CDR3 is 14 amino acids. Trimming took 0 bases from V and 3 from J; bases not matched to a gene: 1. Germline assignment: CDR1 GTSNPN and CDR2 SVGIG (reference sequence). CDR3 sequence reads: CAWSVGGSNEKLFF. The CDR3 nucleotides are TGTGCCTGGAGTGTAGGGGGCTCTAATGAAAAACTGTTTTTT.

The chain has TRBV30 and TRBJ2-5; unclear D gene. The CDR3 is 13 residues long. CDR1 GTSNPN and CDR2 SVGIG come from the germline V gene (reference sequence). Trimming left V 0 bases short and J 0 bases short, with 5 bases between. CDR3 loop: CAWSVSYQETQYF. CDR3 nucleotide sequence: TGTGCCTGGAGTGTTTCCTACCAAGAGACCCAGTACTTC.

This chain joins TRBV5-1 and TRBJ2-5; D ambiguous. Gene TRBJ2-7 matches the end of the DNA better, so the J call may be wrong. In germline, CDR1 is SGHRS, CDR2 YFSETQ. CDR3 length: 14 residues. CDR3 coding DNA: TGCGCCAGCAGCCCACTACCGGATTCCTACGAGCAGTACTTC. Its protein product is CASSPLPDSYEQYF.

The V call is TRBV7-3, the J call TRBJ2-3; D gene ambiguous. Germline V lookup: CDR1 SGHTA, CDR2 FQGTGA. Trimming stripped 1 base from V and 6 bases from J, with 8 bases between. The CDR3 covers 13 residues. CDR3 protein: CASSLNLRDTQYF. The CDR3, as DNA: TGTGCCAGCAGCTTAAACTTGCGGGATACGCAGTATTTT.

CDR3 loop: CASSFPGGGQYF. The CDR3 coding sequence is TGCGCCAGCAGCTTCCCAGGGGGAGGTCAGTACTTC. The rearrangement joins TRBV5-1 to TRBJ2-7; a possible D gene is TRBD1 (7 bases). V was clipped by 2 bases and J by 10 bases, with 13 bases between them. The CDR3 totals 12 residues. Germline V gene lookup returns CDR1 SGHRS and CDR2 YFSETQ.

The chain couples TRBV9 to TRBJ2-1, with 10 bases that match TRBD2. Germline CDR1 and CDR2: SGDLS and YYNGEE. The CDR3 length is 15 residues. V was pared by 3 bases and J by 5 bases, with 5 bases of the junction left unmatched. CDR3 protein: CASSGSSGSHNEQFF. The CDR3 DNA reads TGTGCCAGCAGCGGATCTAGCGGGAGCCACAATGAGCAGTTCTTC.

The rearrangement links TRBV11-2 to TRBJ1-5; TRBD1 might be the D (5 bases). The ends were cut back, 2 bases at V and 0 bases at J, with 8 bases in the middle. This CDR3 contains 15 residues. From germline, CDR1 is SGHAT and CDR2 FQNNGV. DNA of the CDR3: TGTGCCAGCAGCTTATCGGGGGATAGCAATCAGCCCCAGCATTTT. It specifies CASSLSGDSNQPQHF.

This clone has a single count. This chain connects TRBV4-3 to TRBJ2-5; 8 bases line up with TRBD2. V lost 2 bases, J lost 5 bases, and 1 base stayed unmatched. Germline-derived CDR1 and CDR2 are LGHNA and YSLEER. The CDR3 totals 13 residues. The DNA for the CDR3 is TGCGCCAGCAGCCAAACGGGAGGGGAGACCCAGTACTTC. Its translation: CASSQTGGETQYF.

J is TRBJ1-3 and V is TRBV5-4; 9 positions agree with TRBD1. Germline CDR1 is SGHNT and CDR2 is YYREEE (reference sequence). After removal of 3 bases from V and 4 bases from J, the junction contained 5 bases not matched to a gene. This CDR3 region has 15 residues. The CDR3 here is CASSSLTGGGNTIYF. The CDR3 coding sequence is TGTGCCAGCAGCTCCCTGACAGGGGGAGGAAACACCATATATTTT.

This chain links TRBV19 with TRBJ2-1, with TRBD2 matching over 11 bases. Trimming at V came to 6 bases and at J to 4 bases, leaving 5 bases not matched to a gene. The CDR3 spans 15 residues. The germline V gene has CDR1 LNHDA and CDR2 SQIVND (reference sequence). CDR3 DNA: TGTGCCAGTAGGAACCTAGCGGGAGGTTACAATGAGCAGTTCTTC. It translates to CASRNLAGGYNEQFF.

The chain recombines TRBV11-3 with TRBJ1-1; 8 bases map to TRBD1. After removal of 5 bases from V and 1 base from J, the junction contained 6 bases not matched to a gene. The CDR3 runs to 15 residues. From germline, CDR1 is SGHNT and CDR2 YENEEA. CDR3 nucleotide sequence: TGTGCCAGCAGCCGAACCGGGACAGGGAACACTGAAGCTTTCTTT. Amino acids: CASSRTGTGNTEAFF.

The CDR3 here is CASSLPGQPRGGYTF. The CDR3 region has the DNA TGTGCCAGCAGCTTACCGGGACAGCCTAGGGGGGGCTACACCTTC. The rearrangement uses TRBV7-8 and TRBJ1-2; the match to TRBD1 covers 7 bases. Germline V gives CDR1 SGHVS, CDR2 FQNEAQ. The trim removed 2 bases at V and 8 bases at J, leaving 11 bases unmatched. The CDR3 totals 15 residues.

In DNA, the CDR3 is TGTGCCAGCAGCTTGTTCAGGGGTAACACCGGGGAGCTGTTTTTT. It translates to CASSLFRGNTGELFF. This rearrangement joins TRBV5-6 to TRBJ2-2; weak D call: TRBD1 (6 bases). Trimming left V 1 base short and J 2 bases short, with 9 bases between. CDR3 length: 15 residues. Germline values: CDR1 SGHDT, CDR2 YYEEEE.

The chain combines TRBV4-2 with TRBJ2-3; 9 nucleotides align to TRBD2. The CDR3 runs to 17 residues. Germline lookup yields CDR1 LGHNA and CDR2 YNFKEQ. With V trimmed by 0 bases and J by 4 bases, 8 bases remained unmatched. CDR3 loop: CASSQDRASGEADTQYF. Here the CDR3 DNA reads TGTGCCAGCAGCCAAGATCGGGCTAGCGGGGAGGCAGATACGCAGTATTTT.

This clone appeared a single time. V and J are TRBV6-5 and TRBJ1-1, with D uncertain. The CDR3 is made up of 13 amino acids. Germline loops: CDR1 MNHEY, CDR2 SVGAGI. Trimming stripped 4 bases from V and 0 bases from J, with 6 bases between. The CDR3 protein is CASSSQMNTEAFF. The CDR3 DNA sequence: TGTGCCAGCAGTTCCCAGATGAACACTGAAGCTTTCTTT.

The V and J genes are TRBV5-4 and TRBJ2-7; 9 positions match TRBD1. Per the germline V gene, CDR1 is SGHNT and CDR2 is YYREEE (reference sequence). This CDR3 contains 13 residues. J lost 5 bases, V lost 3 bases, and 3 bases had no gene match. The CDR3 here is CASSSGQGNEQYF. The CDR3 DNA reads TGTGCCAGCAGCTCGGGACAGGGAAACGAGCAGTACTTC.

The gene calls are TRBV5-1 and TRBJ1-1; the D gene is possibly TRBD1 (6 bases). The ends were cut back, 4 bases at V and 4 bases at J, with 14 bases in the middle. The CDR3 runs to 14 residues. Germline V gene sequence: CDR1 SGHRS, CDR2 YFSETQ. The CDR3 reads CASSPGQGSTEAFF. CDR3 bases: TGCGCCAGCAGCCCTGGCCAGGGGAGCACTGAAGCTTTCTTT.

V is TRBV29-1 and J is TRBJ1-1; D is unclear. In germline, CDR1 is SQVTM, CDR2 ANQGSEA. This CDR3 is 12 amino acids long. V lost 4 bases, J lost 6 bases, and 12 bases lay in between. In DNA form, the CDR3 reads TGCAGCGTTGGGCAACTGAGGGCTGAAGCTTTCTTT. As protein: CSVGQLRAEAFF.

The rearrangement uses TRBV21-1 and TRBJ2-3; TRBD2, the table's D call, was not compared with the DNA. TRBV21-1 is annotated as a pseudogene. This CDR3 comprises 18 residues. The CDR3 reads CASSKGDCPISSTDTQYF. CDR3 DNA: TGTGCCAGCAGCAAAGGGGACTGCCCTATTTCTAGCACAGATACGCAGTATTTT.

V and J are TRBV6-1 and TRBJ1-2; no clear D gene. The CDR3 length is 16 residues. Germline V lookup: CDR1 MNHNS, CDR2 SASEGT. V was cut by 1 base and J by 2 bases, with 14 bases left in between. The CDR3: CASSEVGFDTNYGYTF. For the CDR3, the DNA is TGTGCCAGCAGTGAAGTGGGTTTCGACACGAACTATGGCTACACCTTC.

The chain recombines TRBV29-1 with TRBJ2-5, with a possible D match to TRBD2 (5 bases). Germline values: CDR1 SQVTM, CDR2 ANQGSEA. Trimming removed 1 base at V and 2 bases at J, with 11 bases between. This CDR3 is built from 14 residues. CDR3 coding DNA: TGCAGCGTTGAAGGTAGAGGGAAGCAAGAGACCCAGTACTTC. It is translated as CSVEGRGKQETQYF.

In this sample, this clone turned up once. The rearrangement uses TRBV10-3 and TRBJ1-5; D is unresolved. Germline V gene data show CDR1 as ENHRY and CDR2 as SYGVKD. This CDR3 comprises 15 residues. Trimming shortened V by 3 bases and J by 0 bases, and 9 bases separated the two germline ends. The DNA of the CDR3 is TGTGCCATCAGTGAACAGCTGGATAGCAATCAGCCCCAGCATTTT. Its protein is CAISEQLDSNQPQHF.

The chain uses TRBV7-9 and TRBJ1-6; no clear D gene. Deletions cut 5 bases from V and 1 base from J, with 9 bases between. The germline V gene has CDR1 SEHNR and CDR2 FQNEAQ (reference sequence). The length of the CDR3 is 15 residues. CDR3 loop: CASSPAGSYNSPLHF. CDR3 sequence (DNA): TGTGCCAGCAGCCCGGCGGGATCCTATAATTCACCCCTCCACTTT.

CDR3 region: CASNRGGNSGNTIYF. As DNA, the CDR3 is TGTGCCAGCAACCGCGGCGGAAACTCTGGAAACACCATATATTTT. The chain recombines TRBV9 with TRBJ1-3; D gene uncertain. The CDR3 spans 15 residues. V lost 6 bases and J lost 0, with 13 bases in between. Germline V CDR1 and CDR2: SGDLS, YYNGEE.

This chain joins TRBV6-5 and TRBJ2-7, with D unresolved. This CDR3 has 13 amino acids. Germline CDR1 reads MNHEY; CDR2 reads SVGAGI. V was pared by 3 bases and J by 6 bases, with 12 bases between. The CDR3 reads CASSYSTMGEQYF. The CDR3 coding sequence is TGTGCCAGCAGTTATTCCACTATGGGCGAGCAGTACTTC.

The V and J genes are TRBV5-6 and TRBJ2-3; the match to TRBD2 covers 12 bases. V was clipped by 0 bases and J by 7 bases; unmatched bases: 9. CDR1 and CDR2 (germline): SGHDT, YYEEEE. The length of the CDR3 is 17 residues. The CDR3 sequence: CASSLAVLAGGLNTQYF. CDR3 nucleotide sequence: TGTGCCAGCAGCTTGGCGGTACTAGCGGGGGGATTAAATACGCAGTATTTT.

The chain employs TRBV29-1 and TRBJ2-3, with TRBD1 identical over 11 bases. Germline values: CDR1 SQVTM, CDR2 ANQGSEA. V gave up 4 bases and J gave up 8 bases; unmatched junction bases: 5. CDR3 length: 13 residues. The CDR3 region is CSVGTGGEGTQYF. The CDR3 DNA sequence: TGCAGCGTTGGGACAGGGGGCGAGGGTACGCAGTATTTT.

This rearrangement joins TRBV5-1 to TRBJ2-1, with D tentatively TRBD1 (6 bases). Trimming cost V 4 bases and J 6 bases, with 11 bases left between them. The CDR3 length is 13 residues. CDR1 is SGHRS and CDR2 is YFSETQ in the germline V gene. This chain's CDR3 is CASSPGQFNEQFF. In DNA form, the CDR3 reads TGCGCCAGCAGCCCAGGACAGTTCAATGAGCAGTTCTTC.

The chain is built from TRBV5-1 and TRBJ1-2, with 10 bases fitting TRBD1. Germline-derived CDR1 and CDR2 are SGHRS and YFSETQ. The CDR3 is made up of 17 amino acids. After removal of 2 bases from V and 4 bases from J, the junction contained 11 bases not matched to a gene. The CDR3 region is CASSLQTGGRFVYGYTF. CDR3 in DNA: TGCGCCAGCAGCTTACAGACAGGGGGCAGGTTCGTCTATGGCTACACCTTC.

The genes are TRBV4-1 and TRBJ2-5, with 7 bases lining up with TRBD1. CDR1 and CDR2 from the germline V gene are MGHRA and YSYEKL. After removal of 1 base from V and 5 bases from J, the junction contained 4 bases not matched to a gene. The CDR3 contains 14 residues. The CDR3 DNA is TGCGCCAGCAGCCAAGTGACAGGGCGGGAGACCCAGTACTTC. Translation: CASSQVTGRETQYF.